A selection of T cell receptor beta chains follows, all from one sample in a study of T-cell reconstitution after alpha-beta-depleted transplantation in children. TCRdb reprocessed the PCR reads via MiXCR and lists one record per CDR3 protein. The repertoire has hundreds of thousands of distinct CDR3 sequences, about 11% of them found once; the top ten carry roughly 4%. Sequencing used PBMCs from the stem cell graft donor, obtained from the stem cell graft. The receptors stem from a human donor who donated a stem cell graft to a child with acute myeloid leukemia. Both conserved end residues are part of each CDR3. A clone size is listed for some rows: how often the clone was seen (once, few, many), or a class if it is expanded.

clone_size	v_call	j_call	cdr3_aa
many	TRBV12-3/TRBV12-4	TRBJ1-1	CASSATGLGTEAFF
few	TRBV11-1	TRBJ2-2	CASSAERGELFF
few	TRBV7-6	TRBJ2-1	CASSFAPPSGSSYNEQFF
few	TRBV4-3	TRBJ2-2	CASSQEPTSWNTGELFF
few	TRBV10-3	TRBJ2-3	CAISEPGTESSTDTQYF
many	TRBV29-1	TRBJ2-1	CSVLAPYNEQFF
many	TRBV29-1	TRBJ2-7	CSVLGLAGGEQYF
many	TRBV20-1	TRBJ1-5	CSAPPSQGSNQPQHF
few	TRBV20-1	TRBJ1-2	CSARDLGRGQGSNYGYTF
many	TRBV6-5	TRBJ2-7	CASAKTARDEQYF
-	TRBV28	TRBJ2-7	CASSLSRGEQYF
many	TRBV27	TRBJ2-7	CASSFRTGGGEQYF